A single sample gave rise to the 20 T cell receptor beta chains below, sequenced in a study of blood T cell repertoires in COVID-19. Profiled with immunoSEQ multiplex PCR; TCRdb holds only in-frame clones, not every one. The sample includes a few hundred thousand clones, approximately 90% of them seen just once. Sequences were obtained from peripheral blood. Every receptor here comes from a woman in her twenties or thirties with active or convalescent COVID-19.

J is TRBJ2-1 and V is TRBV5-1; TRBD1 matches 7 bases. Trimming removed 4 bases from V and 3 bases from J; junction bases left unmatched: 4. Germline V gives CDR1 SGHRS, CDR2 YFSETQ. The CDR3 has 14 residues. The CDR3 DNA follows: TGCGCCAGCAGCGGGACAGCTTACTACAATGAGCAGTTCTTC. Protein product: CASSGTAYYNEQFF.

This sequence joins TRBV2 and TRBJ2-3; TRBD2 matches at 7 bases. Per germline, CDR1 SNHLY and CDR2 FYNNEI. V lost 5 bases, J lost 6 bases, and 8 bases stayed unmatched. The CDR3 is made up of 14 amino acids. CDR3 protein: CASSLHPGGDTQYF. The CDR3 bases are TGTGCCAGCAGTCTCCACCCCGGGGGGGATACGCAGTATTTT.

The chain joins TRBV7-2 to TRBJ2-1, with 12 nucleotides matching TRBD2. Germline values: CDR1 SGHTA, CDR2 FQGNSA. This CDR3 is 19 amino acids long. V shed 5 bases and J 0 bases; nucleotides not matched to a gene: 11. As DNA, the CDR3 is TGTGCCAGCAGCCGTACTAGCGGGGGGCTTCCGAGCTCCTACAATGAGCAGTTCTTC. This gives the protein CASSRTSGGLPSSYNEQFF.

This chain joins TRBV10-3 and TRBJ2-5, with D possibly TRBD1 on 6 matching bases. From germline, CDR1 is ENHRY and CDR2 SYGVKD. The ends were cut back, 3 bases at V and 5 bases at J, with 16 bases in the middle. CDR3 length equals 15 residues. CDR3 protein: CAISELGGTGETQYF. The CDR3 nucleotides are TGTGCCATCAGTGAACTCGGCGGAACAGGGGAGACCCAGTACTTC.

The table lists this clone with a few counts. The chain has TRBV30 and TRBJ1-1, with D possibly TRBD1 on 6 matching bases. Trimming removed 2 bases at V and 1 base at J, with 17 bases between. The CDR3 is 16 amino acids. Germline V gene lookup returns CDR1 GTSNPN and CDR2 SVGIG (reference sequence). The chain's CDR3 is CAWSYGGAATNTEAFF. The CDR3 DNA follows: TGTGCCTGGAGTTACGGGGGGGCCGCGACGAACACTGAAGCTTTCTTT.

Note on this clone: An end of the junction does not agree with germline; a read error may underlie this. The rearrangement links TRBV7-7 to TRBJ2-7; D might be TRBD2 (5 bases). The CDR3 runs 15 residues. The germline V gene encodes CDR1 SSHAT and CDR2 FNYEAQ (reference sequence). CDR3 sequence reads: CASSLASPRAYEQYF. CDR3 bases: TGTGCTAGCAGCTTAGCGTCTCCCCGGGCCTACGAGCAGTACTTC.

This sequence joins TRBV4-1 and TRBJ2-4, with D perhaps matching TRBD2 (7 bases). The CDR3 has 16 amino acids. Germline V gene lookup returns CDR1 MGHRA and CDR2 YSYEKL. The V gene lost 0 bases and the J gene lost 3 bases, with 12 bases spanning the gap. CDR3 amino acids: CASSQEGGGGKNIQYF. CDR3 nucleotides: TGCGCCAGCAGCCAAGAGGGAGGGGGGGGCAAAAACATTCAGTACTTC.

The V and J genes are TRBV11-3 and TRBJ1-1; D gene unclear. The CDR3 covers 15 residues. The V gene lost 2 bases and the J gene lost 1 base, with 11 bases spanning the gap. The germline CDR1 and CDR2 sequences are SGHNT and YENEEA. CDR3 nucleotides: TGTGCCAGCAGCTTAAGTGGAGGTGGGAACACTGAAGCTTTCTTT. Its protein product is CASSLSGGGNTEAFF.

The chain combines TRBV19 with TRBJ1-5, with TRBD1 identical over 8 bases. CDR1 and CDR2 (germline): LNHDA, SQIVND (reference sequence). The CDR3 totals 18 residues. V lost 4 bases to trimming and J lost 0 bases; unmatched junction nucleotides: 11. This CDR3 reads CASSTQGQGIYSNQPQHF. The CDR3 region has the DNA TGTGCCAGTAGTACCCAAGGACAGGGAATCTATAGCAATCAGCCCCAGCATTTT.

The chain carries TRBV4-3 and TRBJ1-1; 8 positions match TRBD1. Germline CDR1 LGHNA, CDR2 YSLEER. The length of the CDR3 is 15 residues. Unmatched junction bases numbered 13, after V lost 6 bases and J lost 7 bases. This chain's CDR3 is CASSLQWQGAREAFF. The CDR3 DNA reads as TGCGCCAGCAGTCTACAGTGGCAGGGGGCCCGTGAAGCTTTCTTT.

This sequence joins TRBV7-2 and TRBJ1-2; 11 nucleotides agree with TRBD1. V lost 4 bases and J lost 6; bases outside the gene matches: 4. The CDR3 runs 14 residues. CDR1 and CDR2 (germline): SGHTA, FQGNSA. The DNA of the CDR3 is TGTGCCAGCAGCTCGTGGGACAGGGGGGATGGCTACACCTTC. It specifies CASSSWDRGDGYTF.

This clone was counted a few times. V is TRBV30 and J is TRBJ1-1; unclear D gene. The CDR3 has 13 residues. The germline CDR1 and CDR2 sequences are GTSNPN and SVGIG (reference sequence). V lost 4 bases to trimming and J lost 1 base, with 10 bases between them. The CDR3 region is CAWTAGWNTEAFF. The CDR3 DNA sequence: TGTGCCTGGACGGCGGGCTGGAACACTGAAGCTTTCTTT.

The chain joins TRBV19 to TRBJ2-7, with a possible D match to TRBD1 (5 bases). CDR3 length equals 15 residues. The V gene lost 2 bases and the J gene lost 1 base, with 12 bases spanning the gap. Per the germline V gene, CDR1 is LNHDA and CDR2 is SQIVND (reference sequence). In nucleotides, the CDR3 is TGTGCCAGTAGTATAAGTTGGGCAGGGTCCTACGAGCAGTACTTC. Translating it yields CASSISWAGSYEQYF.

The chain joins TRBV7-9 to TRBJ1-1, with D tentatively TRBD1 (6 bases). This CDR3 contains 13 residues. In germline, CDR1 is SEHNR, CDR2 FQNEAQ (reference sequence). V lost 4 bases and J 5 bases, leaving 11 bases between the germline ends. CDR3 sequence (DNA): TGTGCCAGCAGCTCCAGGGGTCCGACTGAAGCTTTCTTT. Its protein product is CASSSRGPTEAFF.

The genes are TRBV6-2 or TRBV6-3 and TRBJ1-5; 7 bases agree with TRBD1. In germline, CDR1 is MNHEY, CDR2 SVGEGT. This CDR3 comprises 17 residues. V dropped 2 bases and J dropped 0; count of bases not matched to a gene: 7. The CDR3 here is CASSYKTGSYSNQPQHF. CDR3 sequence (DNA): TGTGCCAGCAGTTACAAGACAGGGTCCTATAGCAATCAGCCCCAGCATTTT.

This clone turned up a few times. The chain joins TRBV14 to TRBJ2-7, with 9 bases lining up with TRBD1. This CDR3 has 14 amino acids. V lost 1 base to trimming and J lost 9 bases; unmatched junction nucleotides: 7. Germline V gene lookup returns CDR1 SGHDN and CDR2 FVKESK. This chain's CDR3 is CASSQASRQGVQYF. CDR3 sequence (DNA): TGTGCCAGCAGCCAAGCTTCGAGACAGGGGGTGCAGTACTTC. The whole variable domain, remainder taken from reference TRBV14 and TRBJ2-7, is EAGVTQFPSHSVIEKGQTVTLRCDPISGHDNLYWYRRVMGKEIKFLLHFVKESKQDESGMPNNRFLAERTGGTYSTLKVQPAELEDSGVYFCASSQASRQGVQYFGPGTRLTVT.

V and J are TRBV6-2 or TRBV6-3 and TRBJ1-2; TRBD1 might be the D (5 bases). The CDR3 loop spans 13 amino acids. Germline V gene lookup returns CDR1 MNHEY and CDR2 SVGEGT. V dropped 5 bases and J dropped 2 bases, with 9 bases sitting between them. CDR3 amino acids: CASSQTENYGYTF. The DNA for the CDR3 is TGTGCCAGCAGTCAGACAGAGAACTATGGCTACACCTTC.

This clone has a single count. This CDR3 reads CASSDETGGAGNTIYF. The CDR3 DNA sequence: TGTGCCAGCAGCGACGAGACAGGGGGCGCCGGAAACACCATATATTTT. The chain recombines TRBV9 with TRBJ1-3, with 10 bases lining up with TRBD1. CDR3 size: 16 residues. Germline assignment: CDR1 SGDLS and CDR2 YYNGEE. V lost 3 bases, J lost 4 bases, and 7 bases stayed unmatched.

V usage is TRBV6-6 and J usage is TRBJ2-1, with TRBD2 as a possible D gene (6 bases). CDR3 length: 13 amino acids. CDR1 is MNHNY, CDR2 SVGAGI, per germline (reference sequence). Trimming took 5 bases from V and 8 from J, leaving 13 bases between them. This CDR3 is CASSRTTGDEQFF. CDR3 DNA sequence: TGTGCCAGCAGTAGGACTACCGGGGATGAGCAGTTCTTC.

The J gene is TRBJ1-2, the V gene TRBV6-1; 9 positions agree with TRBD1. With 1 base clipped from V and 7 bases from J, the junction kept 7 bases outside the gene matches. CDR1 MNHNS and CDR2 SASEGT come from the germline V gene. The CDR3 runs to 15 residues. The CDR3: CASSEEWTGASGYTF. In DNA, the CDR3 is TGTGCCAGCAGTGAAGAATGGACAGGGGCCTCTGGCTACACCTTC.